Given below is one T cell receptor (beta chain) in context. These data are taken from a study of cytomegalovirus exposure and HLA in healthy donors. A multiplex PCR was run with 60 Vbeta primers and 13 Jbeta primers. The method was immunoSEQ multiplex PCR; TCRdb's version includes in-frame clones alone and lacks a portion of them. The sample has some 150,000 clones, around three quarters seen once. The receptor was isolated from a woman aged 60-75 years in good health and CMV-seropositive. What was sequenced was PBMCs.

The CDR3 loop reads CASRKQGAGNTIYF. In DNA form, the CDR3 reads TGTGCCAGCAGGAAACAGGGGGCTGGAAACACCATATATTTT. The chain links TRBV6-5 to TRBJ1-3; 8 bases match TRBD1. Germline V gene lookup returns CDR1 MNHEY and CDR2 SVGAGI. Trimming cost V 6 bases and J 2 bases; bases outside gene matches: 3. This CDR3 is built from 14 residues.